This T cell receptor beta chain was obtained from a study of low-dose radiotherapy and immunotherapy resistance in tumors. Time point specified: after trial treatment. Described treatment: LDRT plus nivolumab, ipilimumab, low-dose cyclophosphamide and aspirin (RACIN trial). Primers used for first-strand cDNA, a TRAV- and TRBV-specific set, covered both alpha and beta chains. For amplifying TCRs, the PCR ran for 15 to 20 cycles with Phusion, which was used together with a constant-region primer and the adapter on the V primers. In vitro transcription was used to amplify the isolated mRNA. TCRdb ran MiXCR on the reads and lists one entry per CDR3 protein. The data show tens of thousands of distinct CDR3 sequences, 20% to 25% seen once. Germline V gene lookup returns CDR1 DFQATT and CDR2 SNEGSKA (reference sequence). The V gene lost 1 base and the J gene lost 0 bases, with 9 bases spanning the gap. The length of the CDR3 is 14 residues.

This clonotype was detected a few times. This TCR was recovered from a male donor with prostate cancer. Sample: PBMCs, taken after low-dose radiotherapy plus immunotherapy. The chain uses TRBV20-1 and TRBJ1-1; no definite D call. The CDR3 nucleotides are TGCAGTGCTAGAGCATATCCGATGAACACTGAAGCTTTCTTT. Its translation: CSARAYPMNTEAFF.